This T cell receptor (beta chain) was sequenced in a study of technical replicates of blood from a few donors (dated 2017 in TCRdb). Receptor amplification or capture employed the immunoSEQ multiplex PCR assay. TCRdb took this table from immuneACCESS and kept in-frame rearrangements with V and J called. Such tables lack part of the clones; where checked against another copy, unresolved V genes explain under half of the gap, and the rest is unexplained. The sample table records approximately 70,000 clones; roughly 96% of these occur just once. The ten biggest clones cover 0.2% to 0.25% of the sample. About this clone: What antigen it recognizes has not been identified. Per-base qualities were not stored, and no clone one base away is much larger.

Trimming costs V 6 bases and J 3 bases, and their ends lie 9 bases apart. From the cysteine through the phenylalanine, the CDR3 covers 12 amino acids. Only the CDR3 DNA stays, 36 bases, in frame from base 1. The germline V gene sets CDR1 to MDHEN and CDR2 to SYDVKM. This TCR was sampled from a human donor in good health. Sample: T cells isolated from PBMCs. Here the chain combines TRBV28 and TRBJ2-7, with the D segment identity uncertain. The CDR3 region has the sequence CASRREIYEQYF. The DNA is as follows: TGTGCCAGCAGGCGTGAAATCTACGAGCAGTACTTC.